The sequence of this TCR beta chain was determined in a study of Ad26.COV2.S vaccination and SARS-CoV-2 variants. On the study more broadly: The trial was COV1001 and the donor's arm was Ad26.COV2.S. Ad26.COV2.S, an intramuscular injection, was given once or twice 56 days apart. Regarding the study as a whole: Non-spike TCR breadth was similar in vaccine and placebo recipients. Once vaccination had occurred, spike-specific CD8+ and CD4+ T cell responses reportedly showed substantial breadth.

Germline V gene data show CDR1 as LGHDT and CDR2 as YNNKEL (reference sequence). Trimming at V came to 0 bases and at J to 4 bases, leaving 6 bases not matched to a gene. CDR3 length: 16 amino acids. The repertoire was sequenced with immunoSEQ multiplex PCR; TCRdb's copy has only in-frame clones and lacks some. In the table there are about 680,000 clones, 89% of which are singletons. With regard to this clone: Its antigen is undetermined.

The treatment was: approximately 18 received Ad26.COV2.S at low or high dose, single or two shots; five or six received placebo; per-sample allocation not given. Collection of samples fell on day 63 after the first vaccine or placebo injection. The chain employs TRBV3-1 (or the pseudogene TRBV3-2) and TRBJ2-5; 9 nucleotides match TRBD2. The TCR was taken from a person between 18 and 60 years old who received the Ad26.COV2.S COVID-19 vaccine or a placebo. Sequencing used peripheral blood, obtained in a trial of Ad26.COV2.S vaccine versus placebo. CDR3 in amino acids: CASSQEGREGRETQYF. CDR3 DNA sequence: TGTGCCAGCAGCCAAGAGGGGCGGGAGGGTAGAGAGACCCAGTACTTC.